This is a list of T cell receptor beta chains from one sample in a study of shared clonotypes between healthy human individuals. Clones were read by immunoSEQ multiplex PCR, and TCRdb kept only the in-frame ones, dropping some. The sample yields 2 million to 2.5 million clones, less than 95% seen once. The specimen sequenced was naive CD4+ T cells from PBMCs. The receptors stem from a man aged 18 to 29 in good health. Some clones in this sample may be carry-over from other donors' samples. Both conserved end residues are part of each CDR3. D genes are given only for firm matches. Size values are once, few and many counts, or a class for expanded clones, and some rows have none.

clone_size | d_call | j_call | cdr3_length | v_call | cdr3_nt | cdr3_aa
- | - | TRBJ2-5 | 12 | TRBV11-2 | TGTGCCAGCAGCCTAAATAGGGAGACCCAGTACTTC | CASSLNRETQYF
- | - | TRBJ2-4 | 14 | TRBV6-5 | TGTGCCAGCAGTGAACACACCCCGGCAAACATTCAGTACTTC | CASSEHTPANIQYF
- | - | TRBJ1-4 | 15 | TRBV7-9 | TGTGCCAGCAGCTTAGCGGGACCAACTAATGAAAAACTGTTTTTT | CASSLAGPTNEKLFF
- | TRBD2 | TRBJ2-7 | 15 | TRBV19 | TGTGCCAGTAGTACTAGCGGGAGGGCCTCCTACGAGCAGTACTTC | CASSTSGRASYEQYF
- | - | TRBJ2-7 | 13 | TRBV11-2 | TGTGCCAGCAGCACAAGGGGCTTCTACGAGCAGTACTTC | CASSTRGFYEQYF
- | - | TRBJ2-5 | 16 | TRBV10-3 | TGTGCCATGCTGCCATCAGCGGCTAGCGCCGGTGTTGCCCAGTACTTC | CAMLPSAASAGVAQYF
- | - | TRBJ2-1 | 16 | TRBV6-5 | TGTGCCAGCAGTTACTCTACCCAGGGGGGGTACAATGAGCAGTTCTTC | CASSYSTQGGYNEQFF
- | - | TRBJ1-2 | 17 | TRBV28 | TGTGCCAGCAGTCCAAGGACGGGCAGGCGTGAGAACTATGGCTACACCTTC | CASSPRTGRRENYGYTF
once | - | TRBJ2-7 | 14 | TRBV7-2 | TGTGCCAGCAGCCCCCCAGGACCCCGGGGAGAGCAGTACTTC | CASSPPGPRGEQYF
- | - | TRBJ2-1 | 13 | TRBV28 | TGTGCCAGCAGTACCGAGGCTAGCAATGAGCAGTTCTTC | CASSTEASNEQFF
few | - | TRBJ1-2 | 13 | TRBV7-2 | TGTGCCAGCAGCTTAGCGCTGCAGTATGGCTACACCTTC | CASSLALQYGYTF
- | - | TRBJ2-5 | 14 | TRBV28 | TGTGCCAGCACCAAAGGAGGGAACCAAGAGACCCAGTACTTC | CASTKGGNQETQYF
- | TRBD1 | TRBJ1-2 | 15 | TRBV7-2 | TGTGCCAGCAGCCTACAGGCGACAGGGGATTATGGCTACACCTTC | CASSLQATGDYGYTF
- | TRBD1 | TRBJ2-1 | 21 | TRBV28 | TGTGCCAGCAGACAGACCCGACAGGGGGTAATCGATTTCTGGTCCTACAATGAGCAGTTCTTC | CASRQTRQGVIDFWSYNEQFF
- | - | TRBJ2-3 | 14 | TRBV21-1 | TGTGCCAGCACCTACCGGTTGCGCCGAATAACGCAGTATTTT | CASTYRLRRITQYF
- | - | TRBJ1-1 | 13 | TRBV19 | TGTGCCAGTACGGAAGGGGTCCCCACTGAAGCTTTCTTT | CASTEGVPTEAFF
once | - | TRBJ2-7 | 14 | TRBV30 | TGTGCCTGGATCCCTCCTACCGGGACCATCGAGCAGTACTTC | CAWIPPTGTIEQYF
- | - | TRBJ1-3 | 15 | TRBV6-1 | TGTGCCAGCAGTGAAGGGGTTAGGATCGGAAACACCATATATTTT | CASSEGVRIGNTIYF
- | - | TRBJ2-2 | 19 | TRBV5-1 | TGCGCCAGCAGCTTCACGACTTCCCGACGGGGACCGGGCACCGGGGAGCTGTTTTTT | CASSFTTSRRGPGTGELFF
- | - | TRBJ2-7 | 15 | TRBV7-2 | TGTGCCAGCAGCCCCTTCTCAACTAGACAAAGCGAGCAGTACTTC | CASSPFSTRQSEQYF
- | TRBD2 | TRBJ2-7 | 18 | TRBV27 | TGTGCCAGCAGTTTAAGGTTGTCTAGCGGGAGGTCTCCCTACGAGCAGTACTTC | CASSLRLSSGRSPYEQYF
- | TRBD2 | TRBJ2-7 | 16 | TRBV7-9 | TGTGCCAGCAGCCCTCACCCACTAGCGGGAGTGCGCGAGCAGTACTTC | CASSPHPLAGVREQYF
- | TRBD1 | TRBJ1-1 | 14 | TRBV29-1 | TGCAGCGTTGAAGGGACAGGGTACGACACTGAAGCTTTCTTT | CSVEGTGYDTEAFF
few | - | TRBJ1-4 | 11 | TRBV10-3 | TGTGCCATCCTTTCGGGAGGAAAACTGTTTTTT | CAILSGGKLFF
once | - | TRBJ1-2 | 12 | TRBV19 | TGTGCCAGTAGTAAGAGGGGAAATGGCTACACCTTC | CASSKRGNGYTF
- | - | TRBJ2-6 | 16 | TRBV27 | TGTGCCAGCAGTTCATACATGAGCTCTGGGGCCAACGTCCTGACTTTC | CASSSYMSSGANVLTF
- | - | TRBJ1-5 | 14 | TRBV28 | TGTGCCAGCAGTCCGGACAGTCAGATTCAGCCCCAGCATTTT | CASSPDSQIQPQHF
- | - | TRBJ2-7 | 13 | TRBV7-3 | TGTGCCAGCAGCTCAGGAGCAACCTACGAGCAGTACTTC | CASSSGATYEQYF
- | - | TRBJ2-7 | 16 | TRBV7-9 | TGTGCCAGCAGCGCGCGAGCCGTGGGCAGGACCTACGAGCAGTACTTC | CASSARAVGRTYEQYF
- | - | TRBJ2-2 | 14 | TRBV7-3 | TGTGCCAGCAGCTTAACTGGGACCACCGGGGAGCTGTTTTTT | CASSLTGTTGELFF
once | - | TRBJ2-3 | 12 | TRBV6-5 | TGTGCCAGCTTGGACTACCAAGATACGCAGTATTTT | CASLDYQDTQYF
- | TRBD1 | TRBJ2-3 | 14 | TRBV5-1 | TGCGCCAGCAGAACAGGGGGCTCCACAGATACGCAGTATTTT | CASRTGGSTDTQYF
- | TRBD1 | TRBJ1-3 | 16 | TRBV18 | TGTGCCAGCTCACCCGGACAGGGGAGCTCTGGAAACACCATATATTTT | CASSPGQGSSGNTIYF
- | - | TRBJ2-1 | 14 | TRBV18 | TGTGCCAGCTCTCCTACCCGCCAATACAATGAGCAGTTCTTC | CASSPTRQYNEQFF
- | - | TRBJ2-3 | 16 | TRBV7-2 | TGTGCCAGCAGCTTAGGAGGAGCGGCTAGCACAGATACGCAGTATTTT | CASSLGGAASTDTQYF
- | - | TRBJ2-7 | 16 | TRBV29-1 | TGCAGCGTTGAAGATGCCCGTCGTCAGGGTATAGGCGAGCAGTACTTC | CSVEDARRQGIGEQYF
few | - | TRBJ1-1 | 15 | TRBV27 | TGTGCCAGCAGTCCTTACAGGAACCCGAACACTGAAGCTTTCTTT | CASSPYRNPNTEAFF
- | - | TRBJ1-1 | 13 | TRBV28 | TGTGCCAGCAGCCTCCCATTGAACACTGAAGCTTTCTTT | CASSLPLNTEAFF
- | - | TRBJ2-3 | 13 | TRBV11-3 | TGTGCCAGCAGCTTAGATGGGGAAGATACGCAGTATTTT | CASSLDGEDTQYF
- | TRBD1 | TRBJ2-5 | 15 | TRBV7-3 | TGTGCCAGCAGCTTGGGACAGGGTCGTCAAGAGACCCAGTACTTC | CASSLGQGRQETQYF
- | TRBD2 | TRBJ2-1 | 15 | TRBV5-1 | TGCGCCAGCCACAAACTAGCGAGCTCCTACAATGAGCAGTTCTTC | CASHKLASSYNEQFF
- | - | TRBJ2-1 | 17 | TRBV5-8 | TGTGCCAGCAGCTACTTAATCGACAGCCACGGCTACAATGAGCAGTTCTTC | CASSYLIDSHGYNEQFF
- | TRBD2 | TRBJ2-5 | 15 | TRBV6-5 | TGTGCCAGCAGTACACTAGCGGGAAGGCAAGAGACCCAGTACTTC | CASSTLAGRQETQYF
few | - | TRBJ1-1 | 16 | TRBV10-2 | TGCGCCAGCAGTGAAAGGTGGGGGCGCGGGAACACTGAAGCTTTCTTT | CASSERWGRGNTEAFF